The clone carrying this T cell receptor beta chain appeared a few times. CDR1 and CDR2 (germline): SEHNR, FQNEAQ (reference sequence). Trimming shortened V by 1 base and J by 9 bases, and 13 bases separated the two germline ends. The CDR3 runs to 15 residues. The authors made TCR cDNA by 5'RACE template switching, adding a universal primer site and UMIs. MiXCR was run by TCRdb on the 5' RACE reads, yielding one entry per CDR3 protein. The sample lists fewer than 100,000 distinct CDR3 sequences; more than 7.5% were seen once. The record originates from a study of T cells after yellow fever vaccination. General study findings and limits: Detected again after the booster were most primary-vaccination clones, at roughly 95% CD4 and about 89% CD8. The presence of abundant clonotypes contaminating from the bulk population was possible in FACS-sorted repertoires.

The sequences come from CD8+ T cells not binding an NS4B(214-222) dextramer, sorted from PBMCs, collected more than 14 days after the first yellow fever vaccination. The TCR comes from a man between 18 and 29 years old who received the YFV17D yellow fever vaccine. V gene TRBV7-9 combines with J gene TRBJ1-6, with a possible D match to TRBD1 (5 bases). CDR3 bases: TGTGCCAGCAGCTTAGATGGTGGGCAGGGTTCACCCCTCCACTTT. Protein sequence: CASSLDGGQGSPLHF.